These 14 T cell receptor beta chains were sequenced from one sample in a study of patients and donors after allogeneic stem cell transplantation. TCRdb reprocessed the RT-PCR reads with MiXCR, giving one entry per CDR3 protein. This sample yields about 410,000 distinct CDR3 sequences, of which approximately 16% are seen a single time; just over 7% belongs to the top ten. Sequenced: blood, either unsorted or a sorted T cell fraction (not recorded which). The receptors here all came from a human donor who was either an allogeneic HSCT recipient or a stem cell or donor lymphocyte infusion donor (not recorded which). It is not recorded whose cells these are; they may come from a transplant donor.

This clonotype was picked up a small number of times. CDR3 in amino acids: CASSQADRPGYGYTF. CDR3 nucleotides: TGCGCCAGCAGCCAGGCGGACAGGCCGGGCTATGGCTACACCTTC. This chain links TRBV4-3 with TRBJ1-2, with 7 bases identical to TRBD1. Germline V gene lookup returns CDR1 LGHNA and CDR2 YSLEER. The ends lost 3 bases at V and 4 bases at J; junction bases unmatched: 8. This CDR3 spans 15 amino acids.

This clonotype came up a few times. J is TRBJ2-3 and V is TRBV20-1; 10 positions agree with TRBD2. Germline CDR1 and CDR2: DFQATT and SNEGSKA (reference sequence). This CDR3 comprises 14 residues. Germline trimming cut 5 bases from V and 1 base from J; bases unmatched to any gene: 3. CDR3 residues: CSARTSGRTDTQYF. The CDR3 DNA is TGCAGTGCTCGGACTAGCGGACGCACAGATACGCAGTATTTT.

This clonotype was picked up many times. This chain links TRBV11-2 with TRBJ2-4; D might be TRBD2 (7 bases). The CDR3 runs 15 residues. V was pared by 0 bases and J by 9 bases, with 15 bases between. From germline, CDR1 is SGHAT and CDR2 FQNNGV. The CDR3 DNA is TGTGCCAGCAGCTTAGATGGGGGGGGAGGGGGCATTCAGTACTTC. This gives the protein CASSLDGGGGGIQYF.

This clonotype was counted between two and nine times. The V gene is TRBV4-1, the J gene TRBJ1-2, with TRBD1 matching 9 bases. Per the germline V gene, CDR1 is MGHRA and CDR2 is YSYEKL. V dropped 1 base and J dropped 4; count of bases not matched to a gene: 4. CDR3 length: 15 residues. CDR3: CASSQGGQGFYGYTF. CDR3 nucleotides: TGCGCCAGCAGCCAAGGAGGACAGGGGTTCTATGGCTACACCTTC.

This clonotype came up a few times. The chain joins TRBV10-3 to TRBJ1-1, with 8 bases lining up with TRBD1. Trimming cost V 8 bases and J 3 bases; bases outside gene matches: 5. Germline CDR1 ENHRY, CDR2 SYGVKD. The CDR3 is 13 amino acids. The CDR3 reads CAIQTGVDTEAFF. Written as DNA, the CDR3 is TGTGCCATCCAGACAGGGGTAGACACTGAAGCTTTCTTT.

This clonotype was detected ten times or more. This sequence joins TRBV7-3 and TRBJ2-1; D possibly corresponds to TRBD2 (6 bases). Germline V lookup: CDR1 SGHTA, CDR2 FQGTGA. The CDR3 has 15 amino acids. The V end was cut by 0 bases, the J end by 9 bases, with 15 bases between. CDR3 DNA: TGTGCCAGCAGCTTAACCGATCTGGAGGGTGGTGAGCAGTTCTTC. Amino acid sequence: CASSLTDLEGGEQFF.

The genes are TRBV7-9 and TRBJ2-6, with a weak D call TRBD1 (5 bases). Between the trimmed V and J ends, which lost 1 base and 15 bases, there was a span of 16 bases. Germline lookup yields CDR1 SEHNR and CDR2 FQNEAQ (reference sequence). The CDR3 is 14 amino acids. The CDR3: CASSLGQGSSDLTF. The DNA of the CDR3 is TGTGCCAGCAGCTTAGGGCAGGGATCATCGGACCTGACTTTC.

A few counts support this clonotype. This chain links TRBV2 with TRBJ1-5; TRBD1 agrees at 7 bases. V lost 8 bases, J lost 1 base, and 5 bases stayed unmatched. This CDR3 contains 14 residues. CDR1 SNHLY and CDR2 FYNNEI come from the germline V gene. DNA for the CDR3: TGTGCCAGCTACAAGGGGGCCAGCAATCAGCCCCAGCATTTT. Residues: CASYKGASNQPQHF.

This chain joins TRBV15 and TRBJ1-3, with D perhaps TRBD1 (5 bases). Between the trimmed V and J ends, which lost 5 bases and 0 bases, there was a span of 8 bases. CDR1 and CDR2 from the germline V gene are LNHNV and YYDKDF (reference sequence). This CDR3 is built from 14 residues. CDR3 in amino acids: CATSGGISGNTIYF. The CDR3 bases are TGTGCCACCAGCGGGGGAATCTCTGGAAACACCATATATTTT.

This clonotype was seen a few times. The chain combines TRBV25-1 with TRBJ1-1; 7 bases are a match to TRBD1. Looked up from germline, CDR1 is MGHDK and CDR2 is SYGVNS. Germline trimming cut 3 bases from V and 7 bases from J; bases unmatched to any gene: 20. The CDR3 contains 18 residues. This CDR3 reads CASSDGGGGLQGFGEAFF. CDR3 sequence (DNA): TGTGCCAGCAGTGATGGTGGGGGGGGTCTACAGGGGTTTGGTGAAGCTTTCTTT.

There are a few counts of this clonotype. The chain has TRBV19 and TRBJ2-3; the D is unclear. Between the trimmed V and J ends, which lost 4 bases and 4 bases, there was a span of 15 bases. This CDR3 region has 15 residues. CDR1 is LNHDA and CDR2 is SQIVND in the germline V gene (reference sequence). As DNA, the CDR3 is TGTGCCAGTAGTACCCGAGGTAGGAGCCCAGATACGCAGTATTTT. Its protein is CASSTRGRSPDTQYF.

This clonotype was counted only a few times. The chain links TRBV5-1 to TRBJ2-7; 7 bases line up with TRBD2. CDR1 is SGHRS and CDR2 is YFSETQ in the germline V gene. The V segment lost 0 bases and the J segment 5 bases; nucleotides outside the gene matches: 8. This CDR3 region has 15 residues. The CDR3 DNA reads as TGCGCCAGCAGCTTGGCTCGGGGAGGGTCCCACGAGCAGTACTTC. It is translated as CASSLARGGSHEQYF.

In its sample, this clonotype was seen a few times. The CDR3 protein is CASSQDPSTVTGELFF. The CDR3 DNA reads as TGCGCCAGCAGCCAAGATCCCTCGACAGTCACCGGGGAGCTGTTTTTT. J is TRBJ2-2 and V is TRBV4-3; perhaps TRBD1 as D (5 bases). Trimming took 0 bases from V and 4 from J, leaving 12 bases between them. The CDR3 runs 16 residues. Germline V gene lookup returns CDR1 LGHNA and CDR2 YSLEER.

This clonotype appeared many times. The genes are TRBV9 and TRBJ1-6; 7 bases fit TRBD1. This CDR3 has 14 residues. Germline V lookup: CDR1 SGDLS, CDR2 YYNGEE. Trimming removed 2 bases from V and 10 bases from J; junction bases left unmatched: 6. The CDR3 nucleotides are TGTGCCAGCAGCGTGACAGGGAACAGGTCACCCCTCCACTTT. Protein: CASSVTGNRSPLHF.